One and the same sample provided the 3 T cell receptor beta chains below, sequenced in a study of control samples from healthy donors and cancer patients. The table came from immunoSEQ multiplex PCR; TCRdb's copy has only in-frame clones and leaves some out. Counted here are fewer than 150,000 clones, roughly 92% occurring once; the ten biggest clones make up less than 9%. Sequences were obtained from blood. The source of these receptors is a woman aged 18-29 years in good health.

This chain connects TRBV19 to TRBJ2-7; 7 bases fit TRBD1. CDR1 is LNHDA and CDR2 is SQIVND in the germline V gene (reference sequence). V lost 3 bases and J lost 3; bases outside the gene matches: 8. The CDR3 has 15 residues. CDR3 DNA sequence: TGTGCCAGTAGTATTGGATGGGGACAGAGCTACGAGCAGTACTTC. Its translation is CASSIGWGQSYEQYF.

The count of this clone is one. V is TRBV7-2 and J is TRBJ2-1; 14 bases agree with TRBD2. This CDR3 has 16 amino acids. Trimming at V came to 0 bases and at J to 11 bases, leaving 6 bases not matched to a gene. The germline CDR1 and CDR2 sequences are SGHTA and FQGNSA. The CDR3: CASSLASGTSGGKQFF. Here the CDR3 DNA reads TGTGCCAGCAGCTTAGCGTCCGGGACTAGCGGGGGTAAGCAGTTCTTC.

The chain is built from TRBV28 and TRBJ2-5, with 10 bases matching TRBD2. CDR3 length: 15 residues. Germline assignment: CDR1 MDHEN and CDR2 SYDVKM. V shed 5 bases and J 5 bases; nucleotides not matched to a gene: 8. The CDR3 loop reads CASSGSGRALETQYF. CDR3 in DNA: TGTGCCAGCAGTGGGAGCGGGAGGGCCTTGGAGACCCAGTACTTC. The full variable domain, in which reference TRBV28 and TRBJ2-5 provide the parts outside the CDR3, is DVKVTQSSRYLVKRTGEKVFLECVQDMDHENMFWYRQDPGLGLRLIYFSYDVKMKEKGDIPEGYSVSREKKERFSLILESASTNQTSMYLCASSGSGRALETQYFGPGTRLLVL.